The clone carrying this T cell receptor (beta chain) has a handful of counts. Its antigen remains unknown. One junction end does not reproduce the germline sequence, and a read error may be involved. The source material, RNA transcripts, was used to amplify TCR beta CDR3 regions. TCR CDR3 regions were first amplified by RT-PCR with HTBI primers. TCRdb recomputed calls from the multiplex PCR reads with MiXCR, one row per CDR3 protein. Among approximately 720,000 distinct CDR3 sequences listed, 18% were seen once. The blood sample was taken at first hyperthyroidism diagnosis, before any ophthalmopathy symptoms. These data come from a study of T cells in Graves' hyperthyroidism and ophthalmopathy. For the study at large: Sampling of peripheral blood happened at initial diagnosis, prior to any treatment. Findings and caveats of the study: Ophthalmopathy was predicted by the model a median of roughly 6.6 months ahead of onset. Among thyroid clonotypes expanded above 0.001, most also appeared in blood.

Germline V CDR1 and CDR2: MNHEY, SVGEGT. The CDR3 has 15 amino acids. The TCR was taken from a woman between 50 and 59 years old with Graves' hyperthyroidism that later progressed to Graves' ophthalmopathy. Sample: blood. The chain employs TRBV6-2 or TRBV6-3 and TRBJ2-1, with a tentative D call TRBD2 (6 bases). CDR3 sequence reads: CASSDSWGAYNEQFF. CDR3 sequence (DNA): TGTGCCAGCAGTGACTCCTGGGGGGCCTACAATGAGCAGTTCTTC.